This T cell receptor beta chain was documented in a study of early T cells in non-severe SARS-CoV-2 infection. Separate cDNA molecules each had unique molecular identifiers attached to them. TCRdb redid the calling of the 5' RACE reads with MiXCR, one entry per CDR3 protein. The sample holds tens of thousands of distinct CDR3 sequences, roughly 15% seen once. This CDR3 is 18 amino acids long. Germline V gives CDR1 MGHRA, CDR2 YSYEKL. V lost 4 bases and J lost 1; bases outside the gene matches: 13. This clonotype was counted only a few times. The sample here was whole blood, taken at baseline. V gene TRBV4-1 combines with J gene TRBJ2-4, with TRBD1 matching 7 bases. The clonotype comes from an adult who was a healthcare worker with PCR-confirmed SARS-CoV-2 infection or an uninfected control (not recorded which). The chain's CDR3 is CASSPGLKTGSAKNIQYF. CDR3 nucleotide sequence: TGCGCCAGCAGCCCCGGCCTAAAGACAGGGTCGGCCAAAAACATTCAGTACTTC.